This T cell receptor beta chain is drawn from a study of blood T cells in healthy people across ages. General study findings and limits: With age, beta diversity per million T cells declined roughly linearly, significantly by over 35.

A J-beta primer mix and a sample-barcoded 5' primer were used in a second PCR of about 7 to 12 cycles. Each cDNA molecule, via a template-switch adaptor with 12 random nucleotides, was tagged. TCRdb re-called the 5' RACE reads with MiXCR, one entry per CDR3 protein. The data hold approximately 800,000 distinct CDR3 sequences, with around half observed a single time. A note on this clonotype: What it binds is unknown.

The CDR3 spans 15 residues. In germline, CDR1 is MNHNY, CDR2 SVGAGI (reference sequence). V was clipped by 2 bases and J by 5 bases, with 16 bases between them. The material sequenced was blood. This receptor was obtained from an elderly man in good health. V gene TRBV6-6 combines with J gene TRBJ2-7; D perhaps matches TRBD1 (5 bases). The CDR3 reads CASSYRPRVIDEQYF. The CDR3 DNA reads TGTGCCAGCAGTTACAGACCCAGGGTTATCGACGAGCAGTACTTC.